One and the same sample provided the 10 T cell receptor beta chains below, sequenced in a study of blood T cell repertoires in COVID-19. TCRdb keeps only in-frame clones here, not all; method: immunoSEQ multiplex PCR. Of 200,000 to 250,000 clones listed, 83% were seen once; the top ten hold about 1.3%. The sequenced sample was peripheral blood. Receptors were obtained from a woman aged 25 to 39 with COVID-19, enrolled during active disease.

This rearrangement joins TRBV7-6 to TRBJ1-4; D is perhaps TRBD1 (5 bases). V was shortened by 5 bases and J by 4 bases, with 14 bases between the two germline ends. The CDR3 runs 15 residues. Germline assignment: CDR1 SGHVS and CDR2 FNYEAQ. The CDR3 region is CASSLGAGFNEKLFF. For the CDR3, the DNA is TGTGCCAGCAGCCTAGGGGCAGGTTTTAATGAAAAACTGTTTTTT.

CDR3 bases: TGTGCCAGCTCACCACCGGTTAGGGAGTACGAGCAGTACTTC. It translates to CASSPPVREYEQYF. The chain is built from TRBV18 and TRBJ2-7; D possibly corresponds to TRBD2 (5 bases). Germline loops: CDR1 KGHSH, CDR2 LQKENI. V lost 0 bases and J lost 4, with 10 bases in between. The CDR3 length is 14 residues. Using reference TRBV18 and TRBJ2-7 for the parts outside the CDR3, the full variable domain is NAGVMQNPRHLVRRRGQEARLRCSPMKGHSHVYWYRQLPEEGLKFMVYLQKENIIDESGMPKERFSAEFPKEGPSILRIQQVVRGDSAAYFCASSPPVREYEQYFGPGTRLTVT.

The chain uses TRBV6-6 and TRBJ1-2; D remains ambiguous. Germline CDR1 reads MNHNY; CDR2 reads SVGAGI (reference sequence). Trimming took off 1 base at V and 5 bases at J, with 8 bases between the two ends. The CDR3 length is 13 residues. Here the CDR3 DNA reads TGTGCCAGCAGTTACTTGACATCTTATGGCTACACCTTC. Translating gives CASSYLTSYGYTF.

This clone was counted between two and nine times. The rearrangement uses TRBV30 and TRBJ1-1; a weak D match, TRBD1 (6 bases). The germline V gene encodes CDR1 GTSNPN and CDR2 SVGIG (reference sequence). The ends were cut back, 1 base at V and 4 bases at J, with 16 bases in the middle. The CDR3 has 15 amino acids. CDR3 sequence (DNA): TGTGCCTGGAGTGCCGGGACACCTGGAGTCACTGAAGCTTTCTTT. Translating it yields CAWSAGTPGVTEAFF.

V gene TRBV7-6 combines with J gene TRBJ2-6, with D unclear. V dropped 0 bases and J dropped 2 bases, with 8 bases sitting between them. Germline V gene sequence: CDR1 SGHVS, CDR2 FNYEAQ. This CDR3 is built from 16 residues. In DNA form, the CDR3 reads TGTGCCAGCAGCTTAGCGCAAACTCCTGGGGCCAACGTCCTGACTTTC. Translated, it gives CASSLAQTPGANVLTF.

The chain recombines TRBV9 with TRBJ2-2; no firm D call. Germline V CDR1 and CDR2: SGDLS, YYNGEE. V was pared by 4 bases and J by 0 bases, with 10 bases between. The CDR3 extends over 15 amino acids. The DNA of the CDR3 is TGTGCCAGCAGCCCGGTCCAGGCGAACACCGGGGAGCTGTTTTTT. It encodes CASSPVQANTGELFF.

V gene TRBV12-5 combines with J gene TRBJ1-1, with 8 bases aligning to TRBD1. Germline CDR1 reads LGHNT; CDR2 reads FRNRAP. This CDR3 is 16 amino acids long. V was pared by 0 bases and J by 1 base, with 4 bases of the junction left unmatched. CDR3 sequence: CASGLVQGGTNTEAFF. The CDR3 DNA reads TGTGCTAGTGGTTTGGTACAGGGGGGCACGAACACTGAAGCTTTCTTT.

The chain joins TRBV4-3 to TRBJ2-1; a weak D match, TRBD2 (6 bases). The V end lost 0 bases, the J end lost 0 bases, and 9 bases lay between the germline ends. Germline-derived CDR1 and CDR2 are LGHNA and YSLEER. The CDR3 runs to 16 residues. For the CDR3, the DNA is TGCGCCAGCAGCCAAGAAGGCGGGATCTCCTACAATGAGCAGTTCTTC. Amino acid sequence: CASSQEGGISYNEQFF.

The chain carries TRBV10-3 and TRBJ2-7; D possibly corresponds to TRBD2 (5 bases). CDR1 and CDR2 (germline): ENHRY, SYGVKD. Deletions cut 0 bases from V and 2 bases from J, with 11 bases between. The CDR3 runs to 15 residues. CDR3 DNA: TGTGCCATCAGTGAGTCGTTGGCGGGCCCCTACGAGCAGTACTTC. Protein product: CAISESLAGPYEQYF.

The rearrangement links TRBV30 to TRBJ2-3, with TRBD2 as a possible D gene (6 bases). CDR1 and CDR2 from the germline V gene are GTSNPN and SVGIG (reference sequence). Trimming pared 5 bases from V and 4 bases from J, leaving 10 bases between. The CDR3 contains 12 residues. The CDR3 is CAWLRRADTQYF. CDR3 DNA: TGTGCCTGGCTCCGGAGGGCAGATACGCAGTATTTT.